This is a list of T cell receptor beta chains from one sample in a study of blood T cell repertoires in COVID-19. The repertoire was sequenced with immunoSEQ multiplex PCR; TCRdb's copy has only in-frame clones and lacks some. The repertoire holds fewer than 200,000 clones, with roughly four fifths as singletons. Sequencing used peripheral blood. The receptor set was obtained from a woman of 80 years or more with COVID-19, enrolled during active disease. The CDR3 runs from the conserved cysteine through the conserved F or W. D genes are given only for firm matches.

TRBJ1-6 . TRBV6-5 CASSESGGTRSPLHF
TRBJ2-5 TRBD2 TRBV5-1 CASKLAGQETRYF
TRBJ2-7 . TRBV27 CASRTNRVGGSYEQYF
TRBJ2-2 . TRBV19 CASSIGGQRSTGELFF
TRBJ2-2 . TRBV5-1 CASSRQEQNTGELFF
TRBJ1-4 . TRBV15 CATSRGQGNEKLFF
TRBJ1-2 TRBD1 TRBV29-1 CSGFTQGAFEGYTF
TRBJ1-1 . TRBV11-3 CASSLSHDTEAFF
TRBJ1-4 . TRBV27 CASSLSWTANEKLFF
TRBJ2-2 TRBD2 TRBV19 CASSPRLAGGPGSGELFF
TRBJ2-7 . TRBV7-2 CASSVLGTFYEQYF
TRBJ1-1 TRBD1 TRBV10-1 CASRDRGHRLGTEAFF
TRBJ2-5 TRBD2 TRBV27 CASSSTSGGKETQYF
TRBJ1-5 . TRBV15 CATSREQGYQPQHF
TRBJ1-2 . TRBV9 CASSAGVPLYYGYTF
TRBJ2-5 TRBD1 TRBV6-5 CASSLQGARETQYF
TRBJ2-3 TRBD2 TRBV9 CASSEREWVDTQYF
TRBJ2-4 . TRBV6-2/TRBV6-3 CASSYSPGHRAKNIQYF
TRBJ1-2 . TRBV28 CASSSPTPDSYGYTF
TRBJ1-1 . TRBV5-6 CASSFTGRTEAFF
TRBJ1-2 . TRBV6-5 CASSYGQGNYGYTF
TRBJ1-1 . TRBV6-5 CASSRDWANTEAFF
TRBJ1-2 TRBD1 TRBV27 CASRTMGTGAPTRGYTF
TRBJ1-2 . TRBV2 CASSEDRTYYGYTF
TRBJ1-1 . TRBV15 CATSSGMVSEAFF
TRBJ2-2 TRBD1 TRBV7-9 CASSPTTGPGELFF
TRBJ2-7 TRBD1 TRBV19 CASSIQGQGVSSYEQYF
TRBJ1-2 . TRBV2 CAIPDTIRTHGYTF
TRBJ1-1 . TRBV3-1/TRBV3-2 CASSQTGNTEAFF
TRBJ2-7 . TRBV4-1 CASSHVDRTYEQYF
TRBJ1-2 TRBD1 TRBV4-1 CASSPTGTARYGYTF
TRBJ2-3 TRBD1 TRBV7-8 CASSSEGRTGPTDTQYF
TRBJ2-4 TRBD2 TRBV3-1/TRBV3-2 CASSGGGTSGNQAKNIQYF
TRBJ1-1 . TRBV6-5 CASVRNTEAFF
TRBJ2-1 . TRBV15 CATSRDLGSSYNEQFF
TRBJ1-1 TRBD1 TRBV14 CASSQTGAGGAFF
TRBJ1-5 . TRBV6-6 CASSFDQGGNQPQHF
TRBJ1-2 TRBD1 TRBV5-1 CASSLQGAEVEGYGYTF
TRBJ2-5 . TRBV3-1/TRBV3-2 CASSQDPARFGTQYF
TRBJ2-1 TRBD2 TRBV4-1 CASSRGLAGEYEQFF
TRBJ1-4 . TRBV19 CASSRESYEKLFF
TRBJ2-3 TRBD2 TRBV14 CASSKGPGGYTDTQYF
TRBJ2-3 . TRBV27 CASSPDRLSTDTQYF
TRBJ2-1 TRBD2 TRBV6-5 CASRLAGGPSDEQFF
TRBJ1-2 . TRBV6-5 CASSYVGEIYGYTF
TRBJ2-7 TRBD1 TRBV10-3 CAISPGQAREQYF
TRBJ2-1 TRBD2 TRBV7-9 CASSPRAGGSYNEQFF
TRBJ2-3 . TRBV1 CTSSQGIPSTDTQYF
TRBJ2-7 TRBD2 TRBV6-5 CASSFSGGAREQYF